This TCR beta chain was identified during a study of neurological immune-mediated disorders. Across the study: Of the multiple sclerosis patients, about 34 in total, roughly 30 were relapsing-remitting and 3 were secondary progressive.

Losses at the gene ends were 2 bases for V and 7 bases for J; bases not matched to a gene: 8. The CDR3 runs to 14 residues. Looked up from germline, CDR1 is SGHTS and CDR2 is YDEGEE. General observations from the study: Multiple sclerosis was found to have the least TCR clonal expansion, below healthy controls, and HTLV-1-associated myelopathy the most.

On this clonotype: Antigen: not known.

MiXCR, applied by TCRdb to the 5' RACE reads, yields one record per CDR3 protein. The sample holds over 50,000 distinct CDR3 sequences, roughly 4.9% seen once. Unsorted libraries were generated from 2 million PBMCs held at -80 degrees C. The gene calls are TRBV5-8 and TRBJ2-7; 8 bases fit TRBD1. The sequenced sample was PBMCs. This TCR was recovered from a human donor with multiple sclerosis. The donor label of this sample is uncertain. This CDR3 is CASSFGTGPLEQYF. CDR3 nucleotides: TGTGCCAGCAGCTTCGGGACAGGACCCCTAGAGCAGTACTTC.